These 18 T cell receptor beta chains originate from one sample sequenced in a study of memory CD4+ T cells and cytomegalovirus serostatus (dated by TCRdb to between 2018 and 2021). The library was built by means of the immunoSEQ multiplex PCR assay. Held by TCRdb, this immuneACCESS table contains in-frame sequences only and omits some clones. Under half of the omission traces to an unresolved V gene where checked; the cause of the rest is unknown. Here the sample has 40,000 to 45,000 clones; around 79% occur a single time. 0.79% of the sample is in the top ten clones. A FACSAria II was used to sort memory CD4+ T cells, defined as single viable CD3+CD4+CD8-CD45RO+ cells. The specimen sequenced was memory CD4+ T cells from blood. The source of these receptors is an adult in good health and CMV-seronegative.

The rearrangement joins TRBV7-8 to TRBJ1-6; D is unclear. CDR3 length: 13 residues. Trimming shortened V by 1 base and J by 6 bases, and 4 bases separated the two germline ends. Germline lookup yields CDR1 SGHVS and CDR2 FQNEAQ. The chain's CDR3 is CASSLGVNSPLHF. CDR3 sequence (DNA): TGTGCCAGCAGCTTAGGGGTTAATTCACCCCTCCACTTT.

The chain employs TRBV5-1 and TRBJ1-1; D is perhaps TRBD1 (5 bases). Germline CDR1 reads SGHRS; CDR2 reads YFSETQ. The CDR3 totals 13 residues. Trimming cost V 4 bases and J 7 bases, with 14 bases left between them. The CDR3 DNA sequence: TGCGCCAGCAGCAGGATGGGGGTCGATGAAGCTTTCTTT. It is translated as CASSRMGVDEAFF.

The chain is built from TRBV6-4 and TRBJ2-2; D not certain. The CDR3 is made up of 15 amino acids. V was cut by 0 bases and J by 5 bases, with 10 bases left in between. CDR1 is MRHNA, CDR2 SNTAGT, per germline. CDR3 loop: CASSDSSGRTGELFF. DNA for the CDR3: TGTGCCAGCAGTGACTCTTCCGGGCGAACCGGGGAGCTGTTTTTT.

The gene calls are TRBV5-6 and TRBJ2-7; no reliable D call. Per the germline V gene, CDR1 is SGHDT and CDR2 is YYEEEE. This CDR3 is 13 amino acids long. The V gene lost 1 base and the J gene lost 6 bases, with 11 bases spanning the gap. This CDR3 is CASSLWRSVEQYF. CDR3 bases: TGTGCCAGCAGCTTGTGGCGTTCCGTCGAGCAGTACTTC.

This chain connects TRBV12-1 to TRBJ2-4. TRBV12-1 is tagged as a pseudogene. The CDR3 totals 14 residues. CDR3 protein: CAPAGATFQNIQYF. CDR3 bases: TGTGCCCCCGCCGGGGCCACATTTCAAAACATTCAGTACTTC.

The CDR3, as DNA: TGCGCCAGCAGCGTGGACATACGGAGCACCATATATTTT. Translation: CASSVDIRSTIYF. The chain has TRBV5-1 and TRBJ1-3, with D possibly matching TRBD1 (5 bases). The germline V gene has CDR1 SGHRS and CDR2 YFSETQ. This CDR3 spans 13 amino acids. The ends were cut back, 4 bases at V and 9 bases at J, with 14 bases in the middle.

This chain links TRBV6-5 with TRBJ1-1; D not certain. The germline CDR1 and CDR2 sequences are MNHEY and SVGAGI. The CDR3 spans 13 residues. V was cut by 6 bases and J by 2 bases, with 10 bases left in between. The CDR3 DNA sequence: TGTGCCAGCAGCTTTAAGGCTAACACTGAAGCTTTCTTT. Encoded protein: CASSFKANTEAFF.

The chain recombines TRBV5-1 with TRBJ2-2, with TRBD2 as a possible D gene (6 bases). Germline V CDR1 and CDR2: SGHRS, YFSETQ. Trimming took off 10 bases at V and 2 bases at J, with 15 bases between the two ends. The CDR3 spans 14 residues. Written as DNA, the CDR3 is TGCGCCTGGGGGGTGGAGACAAACACCGGGGAGCTGTTTTTT. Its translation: CAWGVETNTGELFF. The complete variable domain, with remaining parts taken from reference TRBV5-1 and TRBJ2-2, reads KAGVTQTPRYLIKTRGQQVTLSCSPISGHRSVSWYQQTPGQGLQFLFEYFSETQRNKGNFPGRFSGRQFSNSRSEMNVSTLELGDSALYLCAWGVETNTGELFFGEGSRLTVL.

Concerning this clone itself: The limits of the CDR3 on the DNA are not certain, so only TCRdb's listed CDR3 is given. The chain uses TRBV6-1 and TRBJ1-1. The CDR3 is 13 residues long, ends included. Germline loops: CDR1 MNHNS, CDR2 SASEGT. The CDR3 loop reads CASILVQNTEAFF.

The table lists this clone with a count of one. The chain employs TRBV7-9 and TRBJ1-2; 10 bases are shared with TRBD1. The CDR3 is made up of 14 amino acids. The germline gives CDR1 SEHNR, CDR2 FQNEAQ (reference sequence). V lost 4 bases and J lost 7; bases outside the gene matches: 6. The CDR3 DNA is TGTGCCAGCAGCTCGGACAGGGGGAAACGTGGCTACACCTTC. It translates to CASSSDRGKRGYTF.

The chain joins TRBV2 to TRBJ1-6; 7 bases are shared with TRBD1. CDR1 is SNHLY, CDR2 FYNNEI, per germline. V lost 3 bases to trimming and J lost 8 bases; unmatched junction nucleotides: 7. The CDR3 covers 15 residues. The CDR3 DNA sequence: TGTGCCAGCAGTGAGGCAGGGGGATCTCATTCACCCCTCCACTTT. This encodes CASSEAGGSHSPLHF.

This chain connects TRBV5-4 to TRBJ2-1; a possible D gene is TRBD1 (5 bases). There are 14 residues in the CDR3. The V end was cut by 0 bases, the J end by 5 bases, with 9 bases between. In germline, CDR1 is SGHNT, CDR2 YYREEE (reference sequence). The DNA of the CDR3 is TGTGCCAGCAGCTTGGTGGCCAGGGACAATGAGCAGTTCTTC. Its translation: CASSLVARDNEQFF.

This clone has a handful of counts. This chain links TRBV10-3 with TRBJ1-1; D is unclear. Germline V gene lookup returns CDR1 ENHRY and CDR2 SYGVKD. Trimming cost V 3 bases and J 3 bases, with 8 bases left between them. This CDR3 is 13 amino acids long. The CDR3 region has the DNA TGTGCCATCAGTGATCGAGTAGACACTGAAGCTTTCTTT. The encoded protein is CAISDRVDTEAFF.

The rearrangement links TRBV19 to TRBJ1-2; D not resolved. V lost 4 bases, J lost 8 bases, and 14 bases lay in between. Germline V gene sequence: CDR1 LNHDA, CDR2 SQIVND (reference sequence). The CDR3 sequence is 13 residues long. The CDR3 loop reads CASSRAERSGYTF. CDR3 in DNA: TGTGCCAGTAGTAGAGCCGAGCGATCGGGCTACACCTTC.

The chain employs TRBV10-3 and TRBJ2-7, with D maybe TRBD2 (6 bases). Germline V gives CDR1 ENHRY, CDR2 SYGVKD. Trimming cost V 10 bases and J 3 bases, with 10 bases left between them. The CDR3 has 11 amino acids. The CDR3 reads CATSRDYEQYF. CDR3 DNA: TGTGCCACCTCGCGGGACTACGAGCAGTACTTC.

The CDR3 DNA reads as TGTGCCAGCAGCCAGAGTGAGTACAGGGTTCCGAATTCACCCCTCCACTTT. Amino acid sequence: CASSQSEYRVPNSPLHF. The genes are TRBV7-2 and TRBJ1-6, with D possibly TRBD1 on 6 matching bases. The CDR3 extends over 17 amino acids. Looked up from germline, CDR1 is SGHTA and CDR2 is FQGNSA. Trimming took off 5 bases at V and 7 bases at J, with 21 bases between the two ends.

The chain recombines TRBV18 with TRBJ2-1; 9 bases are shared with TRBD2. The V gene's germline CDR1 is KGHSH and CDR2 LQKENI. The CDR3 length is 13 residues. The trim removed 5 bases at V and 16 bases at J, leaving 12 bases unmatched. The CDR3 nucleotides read TGTGCCAGCTCAAAGGAGGTAGCGGGGGAATTTTTCTTC. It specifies CASSKEVAGEFFF. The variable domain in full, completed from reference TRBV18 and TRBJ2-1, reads NAGVMQNPRHLVRRRGQEARLRCSPMKGHSHVYWYRQLPEEGLKFMVYLQKENIIDESGMPKERFSAEFPKEGPSILRIQQVVRGDSAAYFCASSKEVAGEFFFGPGTRLTVL.

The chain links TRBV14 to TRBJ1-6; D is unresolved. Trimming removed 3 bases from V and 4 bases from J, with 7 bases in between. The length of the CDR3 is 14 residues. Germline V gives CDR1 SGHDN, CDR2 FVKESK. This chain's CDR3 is CASSHLQYNSPLHF. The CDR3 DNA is TGTGCCAGCAGCCACCTACAGTATAATTCACCCCTCCACTTT.